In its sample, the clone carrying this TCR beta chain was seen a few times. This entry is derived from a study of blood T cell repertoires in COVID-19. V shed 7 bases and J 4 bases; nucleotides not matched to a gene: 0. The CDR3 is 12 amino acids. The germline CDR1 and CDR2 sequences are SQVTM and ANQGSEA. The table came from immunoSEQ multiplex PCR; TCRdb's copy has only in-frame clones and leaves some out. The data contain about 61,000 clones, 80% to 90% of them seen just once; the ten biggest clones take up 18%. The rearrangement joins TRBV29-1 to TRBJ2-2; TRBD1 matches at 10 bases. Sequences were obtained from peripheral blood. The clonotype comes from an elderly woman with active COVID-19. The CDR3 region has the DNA TGCAGCGGGACAGGGGGCACCGGGGAGCTGTTTTTT. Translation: CSGTGGTGELFF.